The 17 T cell receptor beta chains below all came from one sample that was sequenced in a study of cytomegalovirus exposure and HLA in healthy donors. The PCR employed 60 Vbeta primers together with 13 Jbeta primers. Profiling relied on immunoSEQ multiplex PCR, and the TCRdb table lists in-frame clones only, not all of them. The sample lists 100,000 to 150,000 clones; about 81% were seen once. Source material: PBMCs. All receptors come from a woman aged 25 to 39 in good health and CMV-seronegative.

The chain employs TRBV5-1 and TRBJ1-1; D is unresolved. The CDR3 extends over 14 amino acids. V gave up 1 base and J gave up 2 bases, with 9 bases separating them. Germline V gene data show CDR1 as SGHRS and CDR2 as YFSETQ. CDR3 DNA: TGCGCCAGCAGCTTGAATGGGCTTAACACTGAAGCTTTCTTT. It specifies CASSLNGLNTEAFF.

This chain joins TRBV6-5 and TRBJ2-5; the D gene is possibly TRBD1 (6 bases). This CDR3 has 15 amino acids. Germline assignment: CDR1 MNHEY and CDR2 SVGAGI. V lost 0 bases to trimming and J lost 4 bases, with 12 bases between them. This CDR3 is CASSYSTGFLETQYF. CDR3 DNA: TGTGCCAGCAGTTACTCGACAGGCTTTTTAGAGACCCAGTACTTC.

The chain is built from TRBV4-2 and TRBJ2-7; 10 nucleotides line up with TRBD2. The CDR3 contains 18 residues. J lost 0 bases, V lost 1 base, and 9 bases had no gene match. Germline V CDR1 and CDR2: LGHNA, YNFKEQ. The chain's CDR3 is CASSQALAGVASSYEQYF. In nucleotides, the CDR3 is TGTGCCAGCAGCCAAGCTCTAGCGGGAGTAGCGAGCTCCTACGAGCAGTACTTC.

The chain couples TRBV5-6 to TRBJ2-2; D unresolved. Trimming stripped 4 bases from V and 1 base from J, with 5 bases between. Germline values: CDR1 SGHDT, CDR2 YYEEEE. The CDR3 is 13 residues long. As DNA, the CDR3 is TGTGCCAGCAGCCCGGGGAACACCGGGGAGCTGTTTTTT. Its protein is CASSPGNTGELFF.

The chain uses TRBV5-1 and TRBJ1-1; perhaps TRBD1 as D (5 bases). V lost 0 bases to trimming and J lost 1 base, with 7 bases between them. The CDR3 is made up of 14 amino acids. Per germline, CDR1 SGHRS and CDR2 YFSETQ. The chain's CDR3 is CASSLGQTNTEAFF. The CDR3 DNA reads as TGCGCCAGCAGCTTGGGACAGACGAACACTGAAGCTTTCTTT.

This chain uses TRBV5-1 with TRBJ2-1; TRBD2 matches at 11 bases. CDR1 SGHRS and CDR2 YFSETQ come from the germline V gene. With V trimmed by 1 base and J by 7 bases, 7 bases remained unmatched. CDR3 length: 16 residues. CDR3 bases: TGCGCCAGCAGCTTGACGACTAGCGGGATCTGGAATGAGCAGTTCTTC. Translation: CASSLTTSGIWNEQFF.

The V and J genes are TRBV4-1 and TRBJ2-7, with 7 bases lining up with TRBD1. The length of the CDR3 is 15 residues. CDR1 MGHRA and CDR2 YSYEKL come from the germline V gene. With V trimmed by 1 base and J by 4 bases, 7 bases remained unmatched. The CDR3 reads CASSQGQGYPYEQYF. CDR3 sequence (DNA): TGCGCCAGCAGCCAAGGACAGGGATACCCTTACGAGCAGTACTTC.

This sequence joins TRBV27 and TRBJ1-1; D unresolved. This CDR3 comprises 18 residues. CDR1 and CDR2 from the germline V gene are MNHEY and SMNVEV (reference sequence). V lost 5 bases and J 0 bases, leaving 22 bases between the germline ends. CDR3 sequence: CASSGQTDLYTLNTEAFF. In DNA form, the CDR3 reads TGTGCCAGCAGTGGGCAGACGGATCTCTACACATTGAACACTGAAGCTTTCTTT.

The chain has TRBV10-1 and TRBJ2-3; the D gene is possibly TRBD2 (5 bases). Germline values: CDR1 WNHNN, CDR2 SYGVQD (reference sequence). V gave up 2 bases and J gave up 3 bases, with 9 bases separating them. The CDR3 contains 14 residues. For the CDR3, the DNA is TGCGCCAGCAGTGAGGGTAGGGAGACAGATACGCAGTATTTT. Translated: CASSEGRETDTQYF.

This chain connects TRBV2 to TRBJ2-2; D might be TRBD1 (5 bases). In germline, CDR1 is SNHLY, CDR2 FYNNEI. V was clipped by 6 bases and J by 0 bases, with 11 bases between them. This CDR3 spans 15 amino acids. CDR3 bases: TGTGCCAGCAGCCTACGGACAACGAACACCGGGGAGCTGTTTTTT. Translation: CASSLRTTNTGELFF.

This chain joins TRBV7-8 and TRBJ2-3, with 10 bases fitting TRBD2. Trimming at V came to 8 bases and at J to 3 bases, leaving 8 bases not matched to a gene. Germline CDR1 SGHVS, CDR2 FQNEAQ. The CDR3 contains 15 residues. CDR3: CASGNGLAVTDTQYF. The CDR3 DNA is TGTGCCAGCGGCAACGGACTAGCGGTAACAGATACGCAGTATTTT. Full variable domain (outside the CDR3, taken from reference TRBV7-8 and TRBJ2-3): GAGVSQSPRYKVAKRGQDVALRCDPISGHVSLFWYQQALGQGPEFLTYFQNEAQLDKSGLPSDRFFAERPEGSVSTLKIQRTQQEDSAVYLCASGNGLAVTDTQYFGPGTRLTVL.

This clone showed up just a few times. This chain uses TRBV4-2 with TRBJ1-5, with 8 bases matching TRBD1. The CDR3 covers 15 residues. Germline V gene sequence: CDR1 LGHNA, CDR2 YNFKEQ. V dropped 2 bases and J dropped 7; count of bases not matched to a gene: 7. The CDR3 loop is CASSQSGQGGQPQHF. CDR3 DNA sequence: TGTGCCAGCAGCCAATCAGGACAGGGCGGGCAGCCCCAGCATTTT.

DNA for the CDR3: TGTGCCAGCAGCACACGACAGGGTTTCGCCACAGATACGCAGTATTTT. Its protein is CASSTRQGFATDTQYF. The chain is built from TRBV7-2 and TRBJ2-3; 7 bases are shared with TRBD1. The CDR3 is 16 amino acids. Germline trimming cut 5 bases from V and 2 bases from J; bases unmatched to any gene: 10. CDR1 is SGHTA and CDR2 is FQGNSA in the germline V gene.

This clone was recorded only once. V is TRBV7-9 and J is TRBJ2-1; TRBD1 aligns across 7 bases. The J segment lost 0 bases and the V segment lost 5 bases, leaving 4 bases of the junction unmatched. This CDR3 has 15 residues. Germline lookup yields CDR1 SEHNR and CDR2 FQNEAQ (reference sequence). The CDR3 reads CASSKTGSSYNEQFF. The CDR3 DNA is TGTGCCAGCAGCAAGACAGGGAGCTCCTACAATGAGCAGTTCTTC.

V gene TRBV7-3 combines with J gene TRBJ2-3, with 7 nucleotides matching TRBD2. The CDR3 runs to 15 residues. V lost 2 bases, J lost 2 bases, and 4 bases stayed unmatched. From germline, CDR1 is SGHTA and CDR2 FQGTGA. CDR3 in DNA: TGTGCCAGCAGCTTACGCGGGGGACCCACAGATACGCAGTATTTT. It yields the protein CASSLRGGPTDTQYF.

The V call is TRBV13, the J call TRBJ2-7; TRBD1 matches 9 bases. This CDR3 region has 16 residues. V was clipped by 0 bases and J by 2 bases; unmatched bases: 5. CDR1 is PRHDT and CDR2 is FYEKMQ in the germline V gene (reference sequence). The CDR3 region has the DNA TGTGCCAGCAGCTTAGGTCCGGGACAGGGTGCCTACGAGCAGTACTTC. This sequence encodes CASSLGPGQGAYEQYF.

The chain has TRBV5-6 and TRBJ2-5; 15 nucleotides agree with TRBD2. Looked up from germline, CDR1 is SGHDT and CDR2 is YYEEEE. This CDR3 has 17 residues. The junction had 9 bases not matched to a gene; V was cut back by 4 bases and J by 5 bases. This CDR3 reads CASSPRTSGGAGETQYF. CDR3 in DNA: TGTGCCAGCAGCCCTAGGACTAGCGGGGGGGCCGGGGAGACCCAGTACTTC.